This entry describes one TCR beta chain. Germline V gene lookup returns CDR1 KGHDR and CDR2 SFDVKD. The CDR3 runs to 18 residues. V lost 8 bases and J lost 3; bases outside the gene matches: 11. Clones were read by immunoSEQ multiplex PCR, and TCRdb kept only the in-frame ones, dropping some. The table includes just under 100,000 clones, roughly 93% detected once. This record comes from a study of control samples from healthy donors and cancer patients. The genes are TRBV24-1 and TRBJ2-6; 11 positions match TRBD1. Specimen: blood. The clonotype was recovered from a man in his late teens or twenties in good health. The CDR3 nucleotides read TGTGCCACCAACCCCATAAGGACAGGGGGCGGTGGGGCCAACGTCCTGACTTTC. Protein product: CATNPIRTGGGGANVLTF.